Sequencing of this T cell receptor (beta chain) was carried out in a study of glioma-infiltrating T cells after dendritic cell vaccination. About the study: Samples are from glioblastoma patients in Phase I and II dendritic cell vaccine trials. Overall study results and limits: Longer survival after dendritic cell vaccination followed higher pretreatment TIL content.

Primers: 60 V beta forward and 13 J beta reverse. The assay was immunoSEQ multiplex PCR, and TCRdb's table has in-frame clones only and misses some. The table has 3,000 to 4,000 clones, 90% to 95% seen once. Isocitrate dehydrogenase mutation was absent in all glioblastoma patients. Comment on this clone: The antigen is not known.

This TCR came from a human donor with glioblastoma. Here the sequenced sample was blood, taken before dendritic cell vaccination.

The CDR3 reads CASSLDVMRFF. The CDR3 region has the DNA TGCGCCAGCAGCTTGGACGTTATGCGGTTCTTC. This chain uses TRBV5-1 with TRBJ2-1; no definite D call. Germline assignment: CDR1 SGHRS and CDR2 YFSETQ. Trimming took 0 bases from V and 15 from J, leaving 10 bases between them. CDR3 size: 11 residues.